This is a list of T cell receptor beta chains from one sample in a study of blood T cell repertoires in COVID-19. Assay: immunoSEQ multiplex PCR; the TCRdb copy retains only in-frame clones and omits some. The sample includes more than 200,000 clones, 82% of them seen just once. The sample consisted of peripheral blood. These receptors originate from an elderly woman with active or convalescent COVID-19. Both conserved end residues are part of each CDR3. D genes are given only for firm matches. Not all rows give a size; the values are once, few, many and, for expanded clones, a class.

>TRBV5-1|TRBJ2-3|.|TRBD2
CASSLTSGKADTQYF
TGCGCCAGCAGCTTGACTAGCGGTAAGGCAGATACGCAGTATTTT
>TRBV3-1/TRBV3-2|TRBJ2-7|.|TRBD1
CASSPLRDGTGASYEQYF
TGTGCCAGCAGCCCGCTACGGGATGGGACAGGGGCCTCCTACGAGCAGTACTTC
>TRBV2|TRBJ2-3|.|.
CASRDRGDTQYF
TGTGCCAGCAGGGACAGAGGAGATACGCAGTATTTT
>TRBV19|TRBJ1-4|.|.
CASSPRQVQGEKLFF
TGTGCCAGTAGTCCAAGACAGGTTCAAGGTGAAAAACTGTTTTTT
>TRBV15|TRBJ2-7|few|.
CATSSVRGVGRGQYF
TGTGCCACCAGCAGCGTGCGGGGCGTGGGGCGAGGGCAGTACTTC
>TRBV29-1|TRBJ2-5|.|.
CSGMTGQETQYF
TGCAGCGGGATGACAGGCCAAGAGACCCAGTACTTC
>TRBV18|TRBJ1-5|.|.
CASSPLAGPNQPQHF
TGTGCCAGCTCACCCCTTGCGGGGCCGAATCAGCCCCAGCATTTT
>TRBV28|TRBJ2-7|.|.
CASSRLYEQYF
TGTGCCAGCAGTCGACTGTACGAGCAGTACTTC
>TRBV5-5|TRBJ1-2|.|TRBD1
CASSLQGALPYGYTF
TGTGCCAGCAGCTTGCAGGGGGCGCTTCCCTATGGCTACACCTTC
>TRBV18|TRBJ1-6|.|.
CASSYRNSPLHF
TGTGCCAGCTCATACAGGAATTCACCCCTCCACTTT
>TRBV28|TRBJ2-5|.|TRBD1
CASRPEGAAQYF
TGTGCCAGCAGACCTGAGGGGGCGGCCCAGTACTTC
>TRBV29-1|TRBJ2-1|.|TRBD2
CSAERGHNEQFF
TGCAGCGCGGAGCGGGGGCACAATGAGCAGTTCTTC
>TRBV3-1/TRBV3-2|TRBJ2-1|.|.
CASSQVTMEQFF
TGTGCCAGCAGCCAAGTAACAATGGAGCAGTTCTTC
>TRBV13|TRBJ2-1|few|.
CASSHQRGRGGTNEQFF
TGTGCCAGCAGCCATCAACGGGGGCGGGGAGGGACCAATGAGCAGTTCTTC
>TRBV19|TRBJ1-1|once|.
CASRVSAGDTEAFF
TGTGCCAGTAGGGTTTCGGCAGGGGACACTGAAGCTTTCTTT
>TRBV11-2|TRBJ2-1|.|TRBD1
CASSLRDRGQVEQFF
TGTGCCAGCAGCCTCCGGGACAGGGGGCAGGTTGAGCAGTTCTTC
>TRBV10-1|TRBJ1-2|.|.
CASTEDSRHNYGYTF
TGCGCCAGCACCGAGGACAGCCGACATAACTATGGCTACACCTTC
>TRBV19|TRBJ2-7|.|TRBD1
CASSILGTGGYEQYF
TGTGCCAGTAGTATATTAGGGACAGGGGGATACGAGCAGTACTTC
>TRBV19|TRBJ1-3|.|.
CASSIGRSSGNTIYF
TGTGCCAGTAGTATTGGCCGATCCTCTGGAAACACCATATATTTT
>TRBV29-1|TRBJ1-1|few|TRBD1
CSVSPGTGFRATEAFF
TGCAGCGTGAGTCCCGGGACAGGATTCCGGGCGACTGAAGCTTTCTTT
>TRBV4-2|TRBJ1-4|.|.
CASSQVYKGENEKLFF
TGTGCCAGCAGCCAAGTTTATAAGGGGGAAAATGAAAAACTGTTTTTT
>TRBV2|TRBJ1-1|.|TRBD1
CASSLQGARTEAFF
TGTGCCAGCAGCCTACAGGGGGCGAGGACTGAAGCTTTCTTT
>TRBV24-1|TRBJ2-5|.|.
CATSSPEGYQETQYF
TGTGCCACCAGTTCGCCCGAGGGCTACCAAGAGACCCAGTACTTC
>TRBV5-1|TRBJ1-4|few|.
CASSFPTGATNEKLFF
TGCGCCAGCAGCTTCCCCACCGGTGCAACTAATGAAAAACTGTTTTTT
>TRBV6-5|TRBJ1-2|.|.
CASSRTPYGYTF
TGTGCCAGCAGTCGGACACCCTATGGCTACACCTTC
>TRBV7-9|TRBJ2-3|.|.
CASSPAVTDTQYF
TGTGCCAGCAGCCCGGCGGTTACAGATACGCAGTATTTT
>TRBV5-5|TRBJ1-2|.|TRBD1
CASSRQGSYGYTF
TGTGCCAGCAGCCGACAGGGTAGCTATGGCTACACCTTC
>TRBV29-1|TRBJ2-7|.|.
CSVELGSSYEQYF
TGCAGCGTTGAGCTTGGCTCTTCCTACGAGCAGTACTTC
>TRBV28|TRBJ1-2|few|.
CASSFPAGGNYGYTF
TGTGCCAGCAGTTTCCCAGCGGGGGGGAACTATGGCTACACCTTC
>TRBV29-1|TRBJ2-4|few|.
CSERQASRTKNIQYF
TGCAGCGAAAGACAGGCGAGTCGAACCAAAAACATTCAGTACTTC
>TRBV10-3|TRBJ2-5|few|.
CAIHRDIGETQYF
TGTGCCATTCACCGGGACATAGGGGAGACCCAGTACTTC
>TRBV2|TRBJ1-6|.|.
CATTLGGGNSPLHF
TGTGCCACCACCTTGGGGGGGGGCAATTCACCCCTCCACTTT
>TRBV2|TRBJ1-1|.|TRBD1
CASNNRGSGTEAFF
TGTGCCAGCAACAACAGGGGGAGTGGCACTGAAGCTTTCTTT
>TRBV5-6|TRBJ1-4|.|.
CASSPGSGVRGKLFF
TGTGCCAGCAGCCCAGGGTCGGGGGTCCGGGGGAAACTGTTTTTT
>TRBV19|TRBJ1-6|.|.
CASNHRVDSPLHF
TGTGCCAGTAACCACAGGGTTGATTCACCCCTCCACTTT
>TRBV5-8|TRBJ1-1|.|.
CASSTRWDTEAFF
TGTGCCAGCAGCACGCGGTGGGACACTGAAGCTTTCTTT
>TRBV5-4|TRBJ1-5|.|.
CASSLAGNQPQHF
TGTGCCAGCAGCTTGGCGGGGAATCAGCCCCAGCATTTT
>TRBV5-4|TRBJ1-2|.|TRBD1
CASSSPGQGSLNGYTF
TGTGCCAGCAGCTCCCCGGGACAGGGATCGCTGAATGGCTACACCTTC
>TRBV21-1|TRBJ1-3|few|.
CASSKIPTGDSGNTIYF
TGTGCCAGCAGCAAAATTCCCACCGGGGACTCTGGAAACACCATATATTTT
>TRBV19|TRBJ2-1|.|.
CASSSSTGAYNEQFF
TGTGCCAGTAGTTCATCAACGGGAGCCTACAATGAGCAGTTCTTC
>TRBV19|TRBJ1-2|few|TRBD1
CASSMWTGSSYGYTF
TGTGCCAGTAGTATGTGGACAGGGTCATCCTATGGCTACACCTTC
>TRBV9|TRBJ1-1|.|.
CASSVDRGGITEAFF
TGTGCCAGCAGCGTAGACCGCGGGGGGATCACTGAAGCTTTCTTT
>TRBV5-1|TRBJ2-2|.|TRBD1
CASRMTGSNTGELFF
TGCGCCAGCCGCATGACAGGGTCGAACACCGGGGAGCTGTTTTTT
>TRBV3-1/TRBV3-2|TRBJ1-3|.|.
CASSQERQTGNTIYF
TGTGCCAGCAGCCAAGAGAGGCAGACTGGAAACACCATATATTTT
>TRBV5-1|TRBJ2-5|.|TRBD1
CASSSETGGGETQYF
TGCGCCAGCAGCTCAGAGACAGGGGGCGGCGAGACCCAGTACTTC
>TRBV5-4|TRBJ2-7|.|TRBD1
CASSLAGTAYEQYF
TGTGCCAGCAGCTTGGCCGGGACAGCCTACGAGCAGTACTTC
>TRBV18|TRBJ2-4|once|TRBD1
CASSPRQGAKNIQYF
TGTGCCAGCTCACCACGACAGGGGGCCAAAAACATTCAGTACTTC
>TRBV4-2|TRBJ1-4|.|TRBD1
CASSQGPTGTGDEKLFF
TGTGCCAGCAGCCAAGGACCTACCGGGACAGGGGATGAAAAACTGTTTTTT
>TRBV20-1|TRBJ1-2|.|.
CSASVGIRYGYTF
TGCAGTGCTAGTGTCGGGATCCGCTATGGCTACACCTTC
>TRBV9|TRBJ1-2|.|.
CASSVAEAASYGYTF
TGTGCCAGCAGCGTAGCTGAGGCAGCCTCGTATGGCTACACCTTC
>TRBV11-2|TRBJ2-2|once|.
CASSSRGPTAGELFF
TGTGCCAGCAGCTCCCGGGGTCCCACGGCGGGGGAGCTGTTTTTT
>TRBV3-1/TRBV3-2|TRBJ2-7|.|TRBD1
CASSHGGQGEQYF
TGTGCCAGCAGCCACGGCGGACAGGGAGAGCAGTACTTC
>TRBV15|TRBJ2-1|.|TRBD2
CATSTRTSGGASYNEQFF
TGTGCCACCAGCACTCGGACTAGCGGGGGGGCTTCCTACAATGAGCAGTTCTTC
>TRBV30|TRBJ1-1|.|.
CAGRRDTEAFF
TGTGCCGGTCGCAGGGACACTGAAGCTTTCTTT